This TCR beta chain was recovered during a study of Graves' ophthalmopathy and Graves' hyperthyroidism. Overall study findings and caveats: The model's prediction of ophthalmopathy progression had 65% to 71% sensitivity and around 77% specificity.

As the template, RNA transcripts were used to amplify TCR beta CDR3 regions. HTBI-primed RT-PCR formed the first round, and a multiplex PCR formed the second. TCRdb recomputed calls from the multiplex PCR reads with MiXCR, one row per CDR3 protein. This table has roughly 1.1 million distinct CDR3 sequences, about 36% appearing once. In its sample, this clonotype was seen many times. The target antigen is unknown. Germline assignment: CDR1 SQVTM and CDR2 ANQGSEA. The CDR3 runs to 13 residues. V lost 3 bases and J 0 bases, leaving 9 bases between the germline ends. This receptor was obtained from an adult man with Graves' hyperthyroidism. The sequenced sample consisted of peripheral blood or thyroid tissue (not recorded which). The J gene is TRBJ2-7, the V gene TRBV29-1; D gene unclear. The DNA of the CDR3 is TGCAGCGTTGAGGCAGGTACCTCCTACGAGCAGTACTTC. Translation: CSVEAGTSYEQYF.